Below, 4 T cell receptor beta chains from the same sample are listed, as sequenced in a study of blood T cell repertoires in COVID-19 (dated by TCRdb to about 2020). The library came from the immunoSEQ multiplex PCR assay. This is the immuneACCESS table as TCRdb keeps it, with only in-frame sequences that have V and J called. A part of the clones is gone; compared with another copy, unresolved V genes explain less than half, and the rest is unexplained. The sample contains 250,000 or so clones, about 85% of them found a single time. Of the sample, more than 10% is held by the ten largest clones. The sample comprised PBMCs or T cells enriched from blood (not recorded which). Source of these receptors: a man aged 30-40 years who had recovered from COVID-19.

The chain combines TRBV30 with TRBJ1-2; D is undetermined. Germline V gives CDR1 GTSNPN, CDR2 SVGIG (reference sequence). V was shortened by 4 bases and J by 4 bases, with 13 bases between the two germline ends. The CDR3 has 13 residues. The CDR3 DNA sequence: TGTGCCTGGAAGGAGGGCATTTTCTATGGCTACACCTTC. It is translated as CAWKEGIFYGYTF.

For the CDR3, the DNA is TGTGCCAGCAGCGCCACCGGACAGGGAAATTCACCCCTCCACTTT. Translation gives CASSATGQGNSPLHF. The rearrangement links TRBV7-3 to TRBJ1-6; 8 bases are a match to TRBD1. CDR1 SGHTA and CDR2 FQGTGA come from the germline V gene. The CDR3 contains 15 residues. V was clipped by 5 bases and J by 7 bases; unmatched bases: 7.

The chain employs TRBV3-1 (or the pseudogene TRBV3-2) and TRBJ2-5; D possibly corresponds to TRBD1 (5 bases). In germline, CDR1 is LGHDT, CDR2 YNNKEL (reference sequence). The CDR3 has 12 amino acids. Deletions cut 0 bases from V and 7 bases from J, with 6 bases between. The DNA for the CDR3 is TGTGCCAGCAGCCAAGATAGGGGGACCCAGTACTTC. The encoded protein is CASSQDRGTQYF.

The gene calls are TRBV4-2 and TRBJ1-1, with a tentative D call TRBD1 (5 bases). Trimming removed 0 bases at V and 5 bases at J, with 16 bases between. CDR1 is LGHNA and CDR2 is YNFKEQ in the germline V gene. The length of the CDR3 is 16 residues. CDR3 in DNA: TGTGCCAGCAGCCAAGATGTACGGGCCGGGGGAACTGAAGCTTTCTTT. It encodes CASSQDVRAGGTEAFF.